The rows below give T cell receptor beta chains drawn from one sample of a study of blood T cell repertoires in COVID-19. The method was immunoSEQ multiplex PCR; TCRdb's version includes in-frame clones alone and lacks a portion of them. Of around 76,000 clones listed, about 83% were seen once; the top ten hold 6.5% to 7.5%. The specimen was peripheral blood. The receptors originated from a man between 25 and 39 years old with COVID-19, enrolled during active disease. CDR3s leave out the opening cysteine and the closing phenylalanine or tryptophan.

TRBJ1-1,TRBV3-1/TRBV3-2,ASRFGGTEAF
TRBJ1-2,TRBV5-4,ASSLYGGNYGYT
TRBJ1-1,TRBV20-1,SAGGAAHTEAF
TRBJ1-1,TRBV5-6,ASSRRETEAF
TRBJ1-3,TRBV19,ASSRDSSRSFSGNTIY
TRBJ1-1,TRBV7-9,ASSLAAGETEAF
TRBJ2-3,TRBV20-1,SASREQAQY
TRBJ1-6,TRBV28,ASSQLTRGSYNSPLH
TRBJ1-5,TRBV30,AWARQGREPQH
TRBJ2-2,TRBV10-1,ASSESLPNAGELF
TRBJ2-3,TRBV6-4,ASSESPGSGSTDTQY
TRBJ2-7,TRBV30,AWSVERRSYEQY
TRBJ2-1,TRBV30,AWSVQQREPHNEQF
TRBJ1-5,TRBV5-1,ASSFLTGAYSNQPQH
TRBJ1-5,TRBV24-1,ATSERLFRDRAFQPQH
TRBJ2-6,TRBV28,ASSSLSNGANVLT
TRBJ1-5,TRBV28,ASSWGDRNQPQH
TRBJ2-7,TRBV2,ASRLDLYEQY
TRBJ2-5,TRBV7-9,ASSSTGGGRKIGTQY
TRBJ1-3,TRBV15,ATGPGQGSGNTIY
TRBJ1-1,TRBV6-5,ASGRQGALNTEAF
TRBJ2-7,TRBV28,ASSLSSGRRYEQY
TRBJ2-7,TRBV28,ASSLTGQGSYEQY
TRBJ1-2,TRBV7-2,ASSSGTGYYGYT
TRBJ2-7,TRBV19,ATSGVAGGSYEQY
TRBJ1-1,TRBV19,ASTQGASTEAF
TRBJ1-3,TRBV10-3,AISDAGKMVGNTIY
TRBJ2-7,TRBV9,ASSVGDRGLYEQY
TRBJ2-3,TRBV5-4,ASSLGLAGIDTQY
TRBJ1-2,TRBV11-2,ASSFPGGSYT
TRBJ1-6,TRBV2,ASSVRTGRNSPLH
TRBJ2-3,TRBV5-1,ASSLGEITDTQY
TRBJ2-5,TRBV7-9,ASSPGAAQETQY